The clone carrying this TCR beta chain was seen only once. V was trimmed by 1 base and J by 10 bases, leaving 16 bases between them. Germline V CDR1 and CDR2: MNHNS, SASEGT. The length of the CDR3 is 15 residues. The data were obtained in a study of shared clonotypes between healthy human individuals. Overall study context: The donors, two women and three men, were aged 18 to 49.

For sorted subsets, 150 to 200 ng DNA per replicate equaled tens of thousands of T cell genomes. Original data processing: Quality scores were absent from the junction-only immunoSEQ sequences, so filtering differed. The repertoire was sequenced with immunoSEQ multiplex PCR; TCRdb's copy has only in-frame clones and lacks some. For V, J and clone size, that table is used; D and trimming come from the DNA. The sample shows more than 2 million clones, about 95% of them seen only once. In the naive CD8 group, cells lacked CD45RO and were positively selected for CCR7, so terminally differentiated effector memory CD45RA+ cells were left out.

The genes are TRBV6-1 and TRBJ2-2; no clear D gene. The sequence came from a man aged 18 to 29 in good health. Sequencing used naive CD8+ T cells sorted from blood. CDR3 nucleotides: TGTGCCAGCAGTGAAGGGAAAGGGCCACCGGTGGAGCTGTTTTTT. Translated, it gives CASSEGKGPPVELFF.